This T cell receptor (beta chain) was found in a study of early T cells in non-severe SARS-CoV-2 infection. TCRdb reanalysed the 5' RACE reads using MiXCR and keeps one entry per CDR3 protein. The sample shows 50,000 or so distinct CDR3 sequences, roughly 4% of them seen only once. This clonotype was recorded a few times. Trimming shortened V by 10 bases and J by 3 bases, and 19 bases separated the two germline ends. This CDR3 comprises 15 residues. The genes are TRBV12-3 or TRBV12-4 and TRBJ1-5; the D gene is possibly TRBD1 (6 bases). Sample: whole blood. The sequence was obtained from an adult who was a healthcare worker with PCR-confirmed SARS-CoV-2 infection or an uninfected control (not recorded which). The CDR3 region has the DNA TGTGCCAACACCCTCGGGGGGCTGGTCAATCAGCCCCAGCATTTT. The encoded protein is CANTLGGLVNQPQHF.